The 25 T cell receptor beta chains below come from one sample, sequenced in a study of blood T cell repertoires in COVID-19. The table came from immunoSEQ multiplex PCR; TCRdb's copy has only in-frame clones and leaves some out. The sample carries about 170,000 clones, approximately 82% recorded once. The specimen was peripheral blood. All receptors derive from a woman in her thirties or forties with COVID-19, enrolled during active disease.

The chain uses TRBV3-1 (or the pseudogene TRBV3-2) and TRBJ1-5, with 8 bases fitting TRBD1. Trimming cost V 4 bases and J 3 bases; bases outside gene matches: 11. This CDR3 spans 17 amino acids. The V gene's germline CDR1 is LGHDT and CDR2 YNNKEL (reference sequence). The CDR3: CASSRSPGQANNQPQHF. CDR3 nucleotides: TGTGCCAGCAGCCGAAGTCCGGGACAGGCCAACAATCAGCCCCAGCATTTT.

The genes are TRBV5-6 and TRBJ2-7, with TRBD1 identical over 10 bases. Per the germline V gene, CDR1 is SGHDT and CDR2 is YYEEEE. V dropped 4 bases and J dropped 2; count of bases not matched to a gene: 6. The CDR3 has 15 residues. The CDR3 nucleotides read TGTGCCAGCAGCCGACCGGGACAGGGGACCTACGAGCAGTACTTC. It specifies CASSRPGQGTYEQYF.

The rearrangement links TRBV7-9 to TRBJ2-5, with 7 bases lining up with TRBD1. CDR1 is SEHNR, CDR2 FQNEAQ, per germline (reference sequence). This CDR3 region has 15 residues. V lost 6 bases and J lost 9; bases outside the gene matches: 16. CDR3: CASRPPGQLLWSQYF. As DNA, the CDR3 is TGTGCCAGCAGGCCCCCGGGACAGCTGCTTTGGTCCCAGTACTTC.

V usage is TRBV7-3 and J usage is TRBJ2-3; D is ambiguous. The CDR3 spans 14 residues. The germline gives CDR1 SGHTA, CDR2 FQGTGA. With 3 bases removed from V and 0 bases from J, the gap between germline ends came to 7 bases. CDR3 residues: CASSFQASTDTQYF. The CDR3 region has the DNA TGTGCCAGCAGCTTCCAAGCTAGCACAGATACGCAGTATTTT.

The chain carries TRBV5-8 and TRBJ2-3; TRBD2 aligns across 11 bases. V shed 1 base and J 1 base; nucleotides not matched to a gene: 8. CDR1 and CDR2 from the germline V gene are SGHTS and YDEGEE. This CDR3 is built from 18 residues. This CDR3 is CASSLLAGGTARTDTQYF. The CDR3 DNA is TGTGCCAGCAGCTTGCTAGCGGGGGGTACTGCCCGCACAGATACGCAGTATTTT.

The chain employs TRBV7-3 and TRBJ1-1; D unresolved. Germline values: CDR1 SGHTA, CDR2 FQGTGA. There are 15 residues in the CDR3. Deletions cut 5 bases from V and 0 bases from J, with 13 bases between. The CDR3 here is CASSPSPSLNTEAFF. The CDR3 DNA reads as TGTGCCAGCAGCCCCTCCCCGAGTTTGAACACTGAAGCTTTCTTT.

The chain is built from TRBV6-5 and TRBJ1-1, with TRBD1 matching 7 bases. CDR1 is MNHEY, CDR2 SVGAGI, per germline. With V trimmed by 2 bases and J by 6 bases, 6 bases remained unmatched. The CDR3 sequence is 14 residues long. The CDR3 loop reads CASSYKVRGSEAFF. The CDR3 nucleotides read TGTGCCAGCAGTTACAAGGTCAGGGGGTCTGAAGCTTTCTTT.

The chain is built from TRBV11-2 and TRBJ1-2, with 9 bases fitting TRBD1. CDR3 size: 16 residues. Germline V lookup: CDR1 SGHAT, CDR2 FQNNGV. V lost 6 bases and J lost 2; bases outside the gene matches: 10. CDR3 nucleotides: TGTGCCAGCAGTCATACCCCGGGACAGGGAAACTATGGCTACACCTTC. Translated, it gives CASSHTPGQGNYGYTF.

V is TRBV29-1 and J is TRBJ1-2; D is ambiguous. CDR1 and CDR2 from the germline V gene are SQVTM and ANQGSEA. CDR3 size: 12 residues. V was pared by 7 bases and J by 0 bases, with 9 bases between. CDR3 bases: TGCAGCGGCTGGGCCGCTAACTATGGCTACACCTTC. It translates to CSGWAANYGYTF. Supplemented by reference TRBV29-1 and TRBJ1-2, the full variable domain reads SAVISQKPSRDICQRGTSLTIQCQVDSQVTMMFWYRQQPGQSLTLIATANQGSEATYESGFVIDKFPISRPNLTFSTLTVSNMSPEDSSIYLCSGWAANYGYTFGSGTRLTVV.

The CDR3 spells CASSINRVKNGFF. The CDR3 coding sequence is TGTGCCAGCAGTATCAACAGGGTTAAGAATGGTTTCTTT. The V and J genes are TRBV28 and TRBJ1-1, with D possibly matching TRBD1 (6 bases). Germline V gene lookup returns CDR1 MDHEN and CDR2 SYDVKM. Trimming removed 5 bases at V and 13 bases at J, with 20 bases between. This CDR3 contains 13 residues.

The chain recombines TRBV29-1 with TRBJ1-1, with TRBD1 identical over 8 bases. Per the germline V gene, CDR1 is SQVTM and CDR2 is ANQGSEA. This CDR3 has 15 residues. The J segment lost 4 bases and the V segment lost 4 bases, leaving 11 bases of the junction unmatched. CDR3 nucleotides: TGCAGCGTTGTCGGGACAGGTGGTAGGATCACTGAAGCTTTCTTT. This sequence encodes CSVVGTGGRITEAFF.

V is TRBV7-8 and J is TRBJ2-7; D perhaps matches TRBD1 (6 bases). The germline V and J ends were trimmed by 5 bases and 2 bases, with 16 bases remaining between them. CDR3 size: 15 residues. Germline V gene data show CDR1 as SGHVS and CDR2 as FQNEAQ. CDR3 DNA: TGTGCCAGCAGCCCCACTCAACAGGGAACCTACGAGCAGTACGTC. Translated: CASSPTQQGTYEQYV.

The chain joins TRBV27 to TRBJ2-7; no firm D call. This CDR3 spans 12 amino acids. Looked up from germline, CDR1 is MNHEY and CDR2 is SMNVEV (reference sequence). V gave up 6 bases and J gave up 4 bases, with 10 bases separating them. CDR3 nucleotide sequence: TGTGCCAGCAGCCCGAACCAGTACGAGCAGTACTTC. As protein: CASSPNQYEQYF.

This chain uses TRBV7-9 with TRBJ2-3; D may be TRBD1 (5 bases). V was trimmed by 1 base and J by 0 bases, leaving 11 bases between them. Germline loops: CDR1 SEHNR, CDR2 FQNEAQ (reference sequence). The CDR3 has 16 residues. As DNA, the CDR3 is TGTGCCAGCAGCTTAGGTGCAGGGTGGAGCACAGATACGCAGTATTTT. This sequence encodes CASSLGAGWSTDTQYF.

The rearrangement links TRBV7-9 to TRBJ1-2; TRBD1 matches at 7 bases. Germline CDR1 reads SEHNR; CDR2 reads FQNEAQ (reference sequence). This CDR3 comprises 17 residues. With 5 bases clipped from V and 3 bases from J, the junction kept 15 bases outside the gene matches. In DNA, the CDR3 is TGTGCCAGCAGCCCTACATCACCGGGACAGAACTACTATGGCTACACCTTC. As protein: CASSPTSPGQNYYGYTF.

There are a few counts of this clone. This rearrangement joins TRBV20-1 to TRBJ2-5; no firm D call. Germline lookup yields CDR1 DFQATT and CDR2 SNEGSKA (reference sequence). V lost 3 bases, J lost 5 bases, and 19 bases lay in between. The CDR3 is made up of 15 amino acids. The CDR3 DNA follows: TGCAGTGCTAGTTTGGCCGTCGCTAGTTCTGAGACCCAGTACTTC. Translating gives CSASLAVASSETQYF.

V usage is TRBV11-2 and J usage is TRBJ1-1, with 7 bases that match TRBD1. V was clipped by 4 bases and J by 8 bases; unmatched bases: 1. From germline, CDR1 is SGHAT and CDR2 FQNNGV. The CDR3 extends over 11 amino acids. The CDR3 region has the DNA TGTGCCAGCAGCTCGGGACAGGAAGCTTTCTTT. It yields the protein CASSSGQEAFF.

The chain uses TRBV7-9 and TRBJ1-2; D gene unclear. Trimming removed 0 bases from V and 5 bases from J, with 10 bases in between. Looked up from germline, CDR1 is SEHNR and CDR2 is FQNEAQ (reference sequence). The CDR3 sequence is 14 residues long. The CDR3 is CASSLASRSYGYTF. As DNA, the CDR3 is TGTGCCAGCAGCTTAGCGAGCCGGAGTTATGGCTACACCTTC.

The rearrangement links TRBV27 to TRBJ2-7; the D gene is possibly TRBD1 (5 bases). The CDR3 extends over 13 amino acids. Germline lookup yields CDR1 MNHEY and CDR2 SMNVEV (reference sequence). Trimming took off 5 bases at V and 2 bases at J, with 10 bases between the two ends. CDR3 in DNA: TGTGCCAGCAGTCCCAGGGCGGCCTACGAGCAGTACTTC. It translates to CASSPRAAYEQYF.

V gene TRBV30 combines with J gene TRBJ1-1; 8 bases agree with TRBD1. With V trimmed by 3 bases and J by 2 bases, 5 bases remained unmatched. This CDR3 comprises 14 residues. Per germline, CDR1 GTSNPN and CDR2 SVGIG (reference sequence). The CDR3 sequence is CAWRRQGANTEAFF. The CDR3 bases are TGTGCCTGGAGACGGCAGGGGGCTAACACTGAAGCTTTCTTT.

The genes are TRBV7-8 and TRBJ2-3; possible D gene TRBD2, 6 bases. Trimming removed 1 base at V and 3 bases at J, with 17 bases between. There are 17 residues in the CDR3. The germline V gene has CDR1 SGHVS and CDR2 FQNEAQ. This CDR3 is CASSLEAGTLGTDTQYF. Written as DNA, the CDR3 is TGTGCCAGCAGCTTAGAAGCGGGCACCCTGGGAACAGATACGCAGTATTTT.

The chain joins TRBV29-1 to TRBJ1-6; D remains ambiguous. Germline lookup yields CDR1 SQVTM and CDR2 ANQGSEA. The CDR3 loop spans 15 amino acids. The germline V and J ends were trimmed by 7 bases and 0 bases, with 13 bases remaining between them. This CDR3 is CSARSSSSYNSPLHF. The CDR3 nucleotides are TGCAGCGCTCGAAGCTCGAGCTCCTATAATTCACCCCTCCACTTT.

CDR3: CASSLYAATSGANVLTF. Here the CDR3 DNA reads TGTGCCAGCAGCTTATACGCGGCAACCTCTGGGGCCAACGTCCTGACTTTC. The rearrangement uses TRBV7-2 and TRBJ2-6; D gene unclear. This CDR3 has 17 amino acids. Germline CDR1 SGHTA, CDR2 FQGNSA. Trimming left V 2 bases short and J 0 bases short, with 11 bases between.

The J gene is TRBJ1-2, the V gene TRBV29-1; 10 bases map to TRBD1. The germline V gene has CDR1 SQVTM and CDR2 ANQGSEA. With 7 bases clipped from V and 8 bases from J, the junction kept 10 bases outside the gene matches. This CDR3 is 13 amino acids long. The CDR3 nucleotides read TGCAGCGCACGAAGACAGGGGGCGAAGGGCTACACCTTC. Its translation is CSARRQGAKGYTF.

The chain combines TRBV29-1 with TRBJ2-3; 7 positions match TRBD1. V gave up 4 bases and J gave up 6 bases; unmatched junction bases: 7. This CDR3 comprises 13 residues. Per germline, CDR1 SQVTM and CDR2 ANQGSEA. Here the CDR3 DNA reads TGCAGCGTTGGCAAGGGGGCAGGGGATACGCAGTATTTT. Its protein product is CSVGKGAGDTQYF.